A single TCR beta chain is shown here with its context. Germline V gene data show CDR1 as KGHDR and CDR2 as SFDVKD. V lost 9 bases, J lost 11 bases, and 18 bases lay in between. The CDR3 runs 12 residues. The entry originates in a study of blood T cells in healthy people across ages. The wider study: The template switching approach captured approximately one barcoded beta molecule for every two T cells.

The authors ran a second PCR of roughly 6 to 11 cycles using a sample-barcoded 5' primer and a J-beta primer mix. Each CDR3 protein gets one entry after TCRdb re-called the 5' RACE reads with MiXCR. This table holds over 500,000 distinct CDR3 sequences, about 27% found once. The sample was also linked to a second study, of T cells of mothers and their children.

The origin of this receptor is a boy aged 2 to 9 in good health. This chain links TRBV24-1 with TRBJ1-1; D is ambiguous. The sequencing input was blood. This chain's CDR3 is CATLRPARGAFF. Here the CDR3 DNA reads TGTGCCACCCTTCGGCCTGCCCGTGGGGCTTTCTTT.